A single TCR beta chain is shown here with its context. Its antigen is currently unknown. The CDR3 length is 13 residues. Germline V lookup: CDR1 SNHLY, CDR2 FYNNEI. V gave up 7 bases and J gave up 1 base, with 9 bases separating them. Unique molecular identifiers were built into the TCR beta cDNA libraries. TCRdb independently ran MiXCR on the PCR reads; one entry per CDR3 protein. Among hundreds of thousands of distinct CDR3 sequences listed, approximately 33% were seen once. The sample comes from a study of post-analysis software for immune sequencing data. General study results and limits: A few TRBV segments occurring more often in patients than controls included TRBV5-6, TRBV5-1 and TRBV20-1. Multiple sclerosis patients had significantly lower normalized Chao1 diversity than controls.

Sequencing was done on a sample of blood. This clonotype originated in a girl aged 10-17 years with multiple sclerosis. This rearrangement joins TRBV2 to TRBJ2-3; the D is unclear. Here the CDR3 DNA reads TGTGCCAGCACTGGTGAACGCACAGATACGCAGTATTTT. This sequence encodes CASTGERTDTQYF.